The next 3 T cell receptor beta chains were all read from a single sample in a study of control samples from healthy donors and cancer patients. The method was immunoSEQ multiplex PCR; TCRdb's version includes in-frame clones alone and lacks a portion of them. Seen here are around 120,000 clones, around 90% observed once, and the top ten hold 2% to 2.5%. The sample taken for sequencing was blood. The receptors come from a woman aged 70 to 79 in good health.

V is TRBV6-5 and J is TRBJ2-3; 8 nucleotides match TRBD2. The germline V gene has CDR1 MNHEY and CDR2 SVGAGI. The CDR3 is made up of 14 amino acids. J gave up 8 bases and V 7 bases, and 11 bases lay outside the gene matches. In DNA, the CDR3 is TGTGCCAGCAACTTGCGGGGGGCCCTGGGTACGCAGTATTTT. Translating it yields CASNLRGALGTQYF.

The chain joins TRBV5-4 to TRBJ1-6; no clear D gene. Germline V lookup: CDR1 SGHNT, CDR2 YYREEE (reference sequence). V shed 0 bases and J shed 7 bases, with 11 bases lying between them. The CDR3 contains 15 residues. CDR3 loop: CASSLVGQQNSPLHF. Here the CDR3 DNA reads TGTGCCAGCAGCTTGGTGGGCCAGCAGAATTCACCCCTCCACTTT. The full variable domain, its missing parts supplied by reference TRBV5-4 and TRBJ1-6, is ETGVTQSPTHLIKTRGQQVTLRCSSQSGHNTVSWYQQALGQGPQFIFQYYREEENGRGNFPPRFSGLQFPNYSSELNVNALELDDSALYLCASSLVGQQNSPLHFGNGTRLTVT.

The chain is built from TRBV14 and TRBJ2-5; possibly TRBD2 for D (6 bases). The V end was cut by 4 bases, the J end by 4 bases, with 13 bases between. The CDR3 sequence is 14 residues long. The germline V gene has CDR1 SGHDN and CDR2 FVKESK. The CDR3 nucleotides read TGTGCCAGCAGCCGGGCGGGCGGGGTAGAGACCCAGTACTTC. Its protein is CASSRAGGVETQYF. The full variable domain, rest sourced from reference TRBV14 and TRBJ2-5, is EAGVTQFPSHSVIEKGQTVTLRCDPISGHDNLYWYRRVMGKEIKFLLHFVKESKQDESGMPNNRFLAERTGGTYSTLKVQPAELEDSGVYFCASSRAGGVETQYFGPGTRLLVL.